This T cell receptor beta chain was sequenced in a study of T cell changes during pregnancy in multiple sclerosis. This clone was detected only once. TCRdb keeps only in-frame clones here, not all; method: immunoSEQ multiplex PCR. The data contain about 68,000 clones, 90% to 95% of them singletons. CDR3 length: 14 amino acids. CDR1 is LGHNA and CDR2 is YSLEER in the germline V gene. J was trimmed by 6 bases and V by 2 bases; bases with no gene match: 6. The clonotype comes from a female donor in good health, enrolled as a control in a pregnancy study. The chain is built from TRBV4-3 and TRBJ1-2, with 7 bases that match TRBD1. The material sequenced was peripheral blood, taken in the second trimester of pregnancy. The CDR3 protein is CASSQSVTGNGYTF. Here the CDR3 DNA reads TGCGCCAGCAGCCAATCCGTGACAGGGAATGGCTACACCTTC.